Below, 8 T cell receptor beta chains from the same sample are listed, as sequenced in a study of beta chain features in type 1 diabetes. The whole isolated RNA underwent reverse transcription, so sequencing captured expressed TCRB transcripts. The method was immunoSEQ multiplex PCR; TCRdb's version includes in-frame clones alone and lacks a portion of them. The data contain about 620,000 clones, 15% of them seen just once; the ten biggest clones take up approximately 0.099%. Sequencing used naive CD4+ T cells from blood. Every receptor here comes from a man between 18 and 35 years old in good health.

V gene TRBV14 combines with J gene TRBJ1-1; D is possibly TRBD1 (6 bases). The CDR3 runs 13 residues. Trimming left V 5 bases short and J 0 bases short, with 7 bases between. Germline lookup yields CDR1 SGHDN and CDR2 FVKESK. The CDR3 DNA follows: TGTGCCAGCAGCGGACAGATGAACACTGAAGCTTTCTTT. Encoded protein: CASSGQMNTEAFF.

This clone was picked up a small number of times. The V gene is TRBV5-4, the J gene TRBJ1-1; 8 bases agree with TRBD1. The length of the CDR3 is 14 residues. The junction had 3 bases not matched to a gene; V was cut back by 4 bases and J by 1 base. The germline gives CDR1 SGHNT, CDR2 YYREEE (reference sequence). CDR3 DNA sequence: TGTGCCAGCAGCCAGGGACAGGCGAACACTGAAGCTTTCTTT. Amino acids: CASSQGQANTEAFF.

This clone has only a few counts. The rearrangement links TRBV5-4 to TRBJ1-1; D gene unclear. V was clipped by 2 bases and J by 1 base, with 3 bases between them. CDR3 size: 12 residues. Per the germline V gene, CDR1 is SGHNT and CDR2 is YYREEE (reference sequence). DNA of the CDR3: TGTGCCAGCAGCTTAACGAACACTGAAGCTTTCTTT. Amino acids: CASSLTNTEAFF. Variable domain in full (rest from reference TRBV5-4 and TRBJ1-1): ETGVTQSPTHLIKTRGQQVTLRCSSQSGHNTVSWYQQALGQGPQFIFQYYREEENGRGNFPPRFSGLQFPNYSSELNVNALELDDSALYLCASSLTNTEAFFGQGTRLTVV.

This chain links TRBV7-6 with TRBJ1-4; TRBD1 matches 7 bases. Germline lookup yields CDR1 SGHVS and CDR2 FNYEAQ. The CDR3 spans 16 residues. The ends lost 2 bases at V and 2 bases at J; junction bases unmatched: 5. The CDR3 nucleotides are TGTGCCAGCAGCTTATCTACAGGGGCGACTAATGAAAAACTGTTTTTT. It encodes CASSLSTGATNEKLFF.

In this sample, this clone turned up a few times. The V and J genes are TRBV5-8 and TRBJ1-5; TRBD1 is a possible D gene (6 bases). V was clipped by 1 base and J by 6 bases, with 8 bases between them. The germline V gene has CDR1 SGHTS and CDR2 YDEGEE. The CDR3 consists of 13 residues. This CDR3 reads CASSLNRAQPQHF. The CDR3 DNA sequence: TGTGCCAGCAGCTTGAACAGGGCTCAGCCCCAGCATTTT.

This clone has a handful of counts. This chain connects TRBV7-3 to TRBJ2-7; unclear D gene. This CDR3 is built from 12 residues. Trimming took 5 bases from V and 1 from J, leaving 6 bases between them. Germline loops: CDR1 SGHTA, CDR2 FQGTGA. The CDR3: CASSAYSYEQYF. The CDR3 region has the DNA TGTGCCAGCAGCGCGTATTCCTACGAGCAGTACTTC.

This clone was observed a few times. The gene calls are TRBV5-1 and TRBJ2-7, with D tentatively TRBD1 or TRBD2 (5 bases each). There are 15 residues in the CDR3. CDR1 is SGHRS, CDR2 YFSETQ, per germline. V was pared by 4 bases and J by 2 bases, with 16 bases between. CDR3 amino acids: CASSPTGTATYEQYF. The CDR3 DNA is TGCGCCAGCAGCCCAACCGGGACGGCTACCTACGAGCAGTACTTC.

The chain has TRBV27 and TRBJ2-2; TRBD2 agrees at 8 bases. There are 16 residues in the CDR3. Per the germline V gene, CDR1 is MNHEY and CDR2 is SMNVEV (reference sequence). With V trimmed by 4 bases and J by 7 bases, 11 bases remained unmatched. The CDR3 sequence: CASSSRPGGADGELFF. CDR3 nucleotides: TGTGCCAGCAGTTCCCGCCCGGGGGGGGCGGACGGGGAGCTGTTTTTT.